This entry concerns a single T cell receptor (beta chain). This record belongs to a study of blood T cell repertoires in COVID-19. Using immunoSEQ multiplex PCR, the repertoire was profiled, and TCRdb retains in-frame clones only, with some absent. The sample lists 250,000 or so clones, 84% occurring once. The sequence came from a woman in her thirties or forties who had recovered from COVID-19. The specimen sequenced was peripheral blood.

The CDR3, as DNA: TGTGCCAGCAGCTTAGACAGGGGGAACACTGAAGCTTTCTTT. Translated: CASSLDRGNTEAFF. This chain connects TRBV7-2 to TRBJ1-1; 7 bases are shared with TRBD1. The CDR3 covers 14 residues. The V gene end was trimmed by 1 base and the J gene end by 1 base; junction bases not matched to a gene: 0. Germline V CDR1 and CDR2: SGHTA, FQGNSA.